The source of this T cell receptor beta chain is a study of shared clonotypes between healthy human individuals. Study information: CD8 memory received one plate per donor, CD8 naive two, CD4 memory three and CD4 naive three. Findings of the study overall: Donors were few, which limited the genetic and exposure-history diversity represented. Incomplete sequencing of sorted subsets was indicated by rarefaction despite large depth.

TCRdb's copy holds only in-frame clones and misses some; the assay was immunoSEQ multiplex PCR. The data hold 2 million or so clones, with 85% to 95% observed a single time. Remarks on this clone: What it binds is unknown.

CDR1 is LGHNA, CDR2 YSLEER, per germline. V was shortened by 0 bases and J by 0 bases, with 12 bases between the two germline ends. This CDR3 region has 17 residues. A split of CD4+ cells into CD45RA+ naive and CD45RA-negative memory subsets was performed. The chain is built from TRBV4-3 and TRBJ2-1, with D possibly being TRBD2 (6 bases). The TCR sequence derives from a man between 18 and 29 years old in good health. Sequencing used naive CD4+ T cells sorted from blood. Documented subset: CD45RA+ positively selected. The DNA for the CDR3 is TGCGCCAGCAGCCAAGATAGTGGGGGGAGCTCCTACAATGAGCAGTTCTTC. Its protein is CASSQDSGGSSYNEQFF.